Detailed here is one T cell receptor beta chain. Its antigen specificity is not known. This record comes from a study of cytomegalovirus exposure and HLA in healthy donors (TCRdb year 2017). Turning to the overall study: An earlier analysis of several hundred of the donors reported 250 to 300 Gb of sequence data and 117 million unique TCR beta sequences obtained from about 170 million T cells. Typing coverage differed by locus: A, B, C, DRB1 and DQB1 were typed in roughly 620-630 donors, DQA1 in 500 to 550, DPA1 in some 600, and DPB1 in about 450. All discovery cohort repertoires had been generated on a single sequencing platform. Among some 400 genotyped donors of the cohort, an average of approximately 230,000 unique TCR beta nucleotide sequences were sequenced per donor, around 18% of them non-productive. Donor age, sex, ethnicity and CMV serostatus were collected together with the repertoire data. A handful of DR-DQ haplotypes were handled as single units for association and clustering because linkage in the cohort was strong. Rather than using new phenotypic data, the later analysis identified candidate immune exposures from TCR beta sequences and from how often those sequences occurred across donors. About 280 gigabases of sequencing data and around 80 million unique TCR sequences made up an early release that covered around 640 HLA-typed donors. HLA typing included class I and class II loci at four-digit resolution. A later analysis re-analyzed previously published TCR beta repertoires from 600 to 850 donors and added high-resolution HLA genotyping to study TCR occurrence patterns. The study aimed to test whether cataloging public T cell receptors could reveal signatures of past pathogen exposure. In a later genetic analysis, genome-wide SNP genotypes for about three fifths of the 666 donors were used, and that subset was treated as a discovery cohort. The study profiled the T cell repertoires of under 700 subjects by immunosequencing and related them to cytomegalovirus serostatus. In an earlier analysis of roughly 600 of the donors, high-throughput TCR beta sequencing was used to judge whether each TCR beta V gene segment behaved as functional or pseudogenic. Of the 300 to 500 genotyped donors, 65% to 90% were placed in the genetic ancestry cluster associated with self-reported Caucasian donors. Along with the approximately 650-subject first cohort, a separate validation cohort of over a hundred different subjects was used. To predict cytomegalovirus infection status, the study combined high-throughput TCR immunosequencing, statistical association of individual TCRs with disease status, and machine learning.

The cohort comprised several hundred healthy bone marrow donors. At the time of sampling, all cohort members were nominally healthy, though unrecorded immune exposures were likely present. The donor tested CMV seropositive and was one of the 289 seropositive cohort members. Every donor gave a peripheral blood sample, and the peripheral blood mononuclear cells from that sample were used for TCR beta sequencing. The Qiagen DNeasy Blood Extraction Kit was used to extract genomic DNA from the blood cell samples. Libraries were built with the immunoSEQ multiplex PCR assay. For the multiplex PCR, a mixture combining 60 forward primers for TCR Vbeta segments and 13 reverse primers for TCR Jbeta segments was used. A multiplex PCR assay on genomic DNA amplified the CDR3 region of rearranged TCR beta genes. Amplified TCR beta libraries were sequenced as 87-base-pair reads on the Illumina HiSeq System. In the original analysis: A later analysis counted about 80 million unique TCR beta chains across the 600 to 850 repertoires, and some 11 million of these chains were shared by at least two donors. Raw reads were error-corrected and collapsed into unique sequences with a nearest-neighbor algorithm that merged closely related sequences to remove PCR and sequencing errors. To assign V, D and J gene segments, CDR3 sequences were aligned to IMGT reference sequences. For a sequence to be retained, a match of at least six nucleotides was required to both a V gene segment and a J gene segment. Rearrangements were classified as productive when the CDR3 lacked stop codons and remained in frame with V and J, and all other rearrangements were classified as non-productive. Following IMGT convention, CDR3 was defined as the stretch from the second conserved V-encoded cysteine to the conserved J-encoded phenylalanine. Sequences without an unambiguous match to a single V gene segment were excluded from the earlier analysis of about 600 of the donors. An earlier analysis of approximately 590 of the donors classified V segments as functional when productive rearrangements were above 56.7% and as segregating when the standard deviation between donors was above 5%. A statistical classification framework was built for diagnosing cytomegalovirus status from the catalog of TCR beta chain sequences. V and J gene assignment, in a later analysis, came from comparing TCR nucleotide sequences with IMGT/GENE-DB human TR gene sequences. Using the TCRdist pipeline, a later analysis assigned CDR3 sequences along with most-parsimonious VDJ recombination scenarios. A later analysis defined each TCR beta chain by its CDR3 amino acid sequence plus V-gene family, and excluded reads lacking a unique V-gene family. As a way to deal with suspected cross-contamination and a sequencing artifact, a later analysis dropped nearly 600 nucleotide sequences that were highly shared and had low generation probability. A later analysis calculated a clonal expansion index for each public chain from normalized within-repertoire ranks of inferred template counts. In a later analysis, generation probabilities were computed with a VDJ recombination model fitted to out-of-frame rearrangements, and the resulting probabilities were checked against IGoR. A later analysis scored TCR-TCR, TCR-HLA and TCR-CMV co-occurrence with hypergeometric tests, applying a repertoire-size bias correction to TCR pairs. In a later analysis, false discovery rates were estimated by permuting HLA or CMV assignments 20 times. In a later analysis, co-occurring TCRs were grouped using DBSCAN, and TCRdist sequence similarity was added for clustering within HLA-allele-positive subsets. Repertoires with fewer than 30,000 or more than 120,000 public chains, plus five repertoires with anomalous nucleotide sharing, were excluded from co-occurrence clustering. What TCRdb holds here is the immuneACCESS table cut down to in-frame rearrangements. Part of the clones is not present; checked against another copy, under half of the missing clones reflect an unresolved V gene, and the others are unexplained. The DNA gave D and trimming, while V, J and clone size come from that table. This sample's listing comprises tens of thousands of clones. The biggest ten clones account for approximately 13% of the sample.

V and J are truncated by 2 bases and 5 bases respectively, leaving an intervening sequence of 10 bases. The germline V gene gives CDR1 as SGHVS and CDR2 as FQNEAQ. From the cysteine through the phenylalanine, the CDR3 covers 14 amino acids. Only the CDR3 part of the read is kept: 42 bases, read in frame from the first base. Points the paper makes about the study in general: An association between a missense DCLRE1C variant and V-gene and J-gene trimming of TCR beta chains was found in a later genetic analysis and replicated in an independent cohort. The cohort was sequenced for TCR beta chains only, and without alpha or paired-chain data the features that could be detected were limited. Because HLA typing was missing for some donors at each locus, association tests included only the typed subset. The sequencing pipeline was judged likely to have produced a cluster of highly shared sequence variants as a technical artifact. A later analysis found that HLA-associated TCR beta chains were more clonally expanded and had lower generation probabilities than equally common non-associated chains. Correlated functional status among segregating V segments might be attributable to linkage disequilibrium, but an unknown experimental factor could not be ruled out. Because the 87-base-pair reads could not distinguish some IMGT-functional V segments, including TRBV6-2 and TRBV6-3, those segments were excluded. Over 15 rarely observed V segments, including chromosome 9 orphons, were excluded from the earlier analysis of several hundred of the donors because counts were too low. It was suggested by the authors that the approach could potentially be generalized to other disease states and immunological phenotypes. A further reported finding was that TCR beta sequences accurately predicted the HLA-A and HLA-B alleles for most subjects in the first cohort. Strong co-occurrence of HLA alleles, especially DR and DQ, made assigning TCR associations to individual alleles difficult. In an earlier analysis of some 500 of the donors, most TCR beta V segments were observed in productive rearrangements about 87% or about 30% of the time, broadly matching IMGT annotations. A total of some 180 TCR beta chains were listed by the study as associated with cytomegalovirus. The presence/absence analyses assumed that sequencing depth was roughly uniform across donors, and that assumption may not be true. In both the original and validation cohorts, the classifier was reported to diagnose cytomegalovirus status with high specificity and sensitivity. Several of the top co-occurrence clusters appeared to be linked to parvovirus B19, influenza, CMV and Epstein-Barr virus, according to a later analysis. Specific HLA alleles were associated with 16,951 TCR beta sequences at a false discovery rate of 0.05 in a later analysis. Across donors, most TCR sequences were observed very rarely, whereas some public TCRs were present in many individuals. The only immune exposure information available for the cohort was CMV serostatus. In a later analysis, TCR association rates were found to vary across HLA loci, with the most associated TCRs seen for DRB1 alleles and the fewest for HLA-C alleles. A few of the identified cytomegalovirus-associated TCR beta chains were confirmed in vitro to be specific for cytomegalovirus antigens. In a later analysis, most CMV-associated TCR beta chains were found to appear HLA-restricted, with HLA associations seemingly driven largely by CMV exposure. Compared with the roughly 700-donor mean, donors in an Asian-associated ancestry cluster had fewer N-insertions in productive TCRs, according to a later genetic analysis.

Sample: PBMCs. The receptor was derived from an older woman in good health and CMV-seropositive. This chain joins TRBV7-8 to TRBJ1-5, with the identity of the D gene unclear. The DNA reads as follows: TGTGCCAGCAGCTTACCCCAGACTTATCAGCCCCAGCATTTT. This is translated as CASSLPQTYQPQHF.